One sample yielded the 12 T cell receptor beta chains listed below, sequenced in a study of T-cell memory formation after mild COVID-19. Using its own MiXCR run on the 5' RACE reads, TCRdb lists one record per CDR3 protein. The table includes a few hundred thousand distinct CDR3 sequences, roughly 8.2% detected once. Material: PBMCs or a T cell subset sorted from them (not recorded which). Receptors originate from a man aged 18 to 29 who had mild COVID-19 (a few samples of this study predate the infection). Cell type and time point are not known.

The rearrangement joins TRBV12-3 or TRBV12-4 to TRBJ1-4, with D hard to call. The CDR3 consists of 15 residues. V was cut by 8 bases and J by 7 bases, with 20 bases left in between. The DNA of the CDR3 is TGTGCCAGCGCCATTAACAGCGGGTTTATTGAAAAACTGTTTTTT. It specifies CASAINSGFIEKLFF.

This rearrangement joins TRBV7-9 to TRBJ1-4; the D is unclear. The V gene lost 5 bases and the J gene lost 3 bases, with 13 bases spanning the gap. This CDR3 has 15 residues. Germline V gives CDR1 SEHNR, CDR2 FQNEAQ (reference sequence). CDR3 amino acids: CASSPRPAANEKLFF. CDR3 bases: TGTGCCAGCAGCCCGCGACCGGCGGCTAATGAAAAACTGTTTTTT.

This clonotype was seen more than once but under ten times. The rearrangement joins TRBV5-1 to TRBJ1-1; the D is unclear. The CDR3 is 14 amino acids. With 0 bases removed from V and 1 base from J, the gap between germline ends came to 7 bases. CDR1 is SGHRS, CDR2 YFSETQ, per germline. This CDR3 is CASSLDHKNTEAFF. The CDR3 region has the DNA TGCGCCAGCAGCTTGGACCACAAGAACACTGAAGCTTTCTTT.

The sample holds many counts of this clonotype. The chain carries TRBV5-1 and TRBJ2-6; no clear D gene. Germline loops: CDR1 SGHRS, CDR2 YFSETQ. CDR3 size: 16 residues. V lost 0 bases and J 2 bases, leaving 9 bases between the germline ends. In DNA, the CDR3 is TGCGCCAGCAGCTTGGAGGTCGTGCCTGGGGCCAACGTCCTGACTTTC. The encoded protein is CASSLEVVPGANVLTF.

This clonotype came up many times. The chain has TRBV11-2 and TRBJ2-3; 8 bases line up with TRBD1. Germline assignment: CDR1 SGHAT and CDR2 FQNNGV. V lost 8 bases, J lost 6 bases, and 10 bases stayed unmatched. The CDR3 totals 14 residues. CDR3 coding DNA: TGTGCCAGCGGTGGACAGGGCGTAGGTGATACGCAGTATTTT. Protein product: CASGGQGVGDTQYF.

This clonotype was picked up a small number of times. The chain joins TRBV7-9 to TRBJ2-7, with 8 bases that match TRBD2. Losses at the gene ends were 3 bases for V and 0 bases for J; bases not matched to a gene: 4. The CDR3 extends over 15 amino acids. Germline V gene lookup returns CDR1 SEHNR and CDR2 FQNEAQ (reference sequence). CDR3 nucleotide sequence: TGTGCCAGCAGCTTCTCGGGGGGGTTCTCCTACGAGCAGTACTTC. It specifies CASSFSGGFSYEQYF.

Ten or more counts support this clonotype. V is TRBV7-9 and J is TRBJ2-7, with D possibly matching TRBD1 (6 bases). The CDR3 length is 14 residues. Trimming stripped 6 bases from V and 5 bases from J, with 17 bases between. From germline, CDR1 is SEHNR and CDR2 FQNEAQ (reference sequence). CDR3 sequence reads: CASRRDTWADEQYF. In DNA, the CDR3 is TGTGCCAGCAGACGGGACACCTGGGCTGACGAGCAGTACTTC.

This clonotype was seen only a few times. The chain carries TRBV6-2 or TRBV6-3 and TRBJ2-3; 7 bases agree with TRBD2. Germline CDR1 MNHEY, CDR2 SVGEGT. This CDR3 is built from 15 residues. V dropped 7 bases and J dropped 5; count of bases not matched to a gene: 12. CDR3 sequence: CASTSGTNRLDTQYF. As DNA, the CDR3 is TGTGCCAGCACCTCCGGGACTAACCGCCTAGATACGCAGTATTTT.

The chain carries TRBV6-5 and TRBJ2-7; weak D call: TRBD2 (5 bases). Trimming shortened V by 0 bases and J by 5 bases, and 14 bases separated the two germline ends. CDR1 and CDR2 (germline): MNHEY, SVGAGI. This CDR3 is built from 15 residues. Written as DNA, the CDR3 is TGTGCCAGCAGTTACTCCCGGGGTAAGGCCCACGAGCAGTACTTC. Protein: CASSYSRGKAHEQYF.

The J gene is TRBJ2-3, the V gene TRBV4-2; TRBD2 aligns across 8 bases. The CDR3 has 18 residues. Trimming removed 4 bases from V and 0 bases from J; junction bases left unmatched: 12. Germline loops: CDR1 LGHNA, CDR2 YNFKEQ. CDR3 coding DNA: TGTGCCAGCAGCCGCTCAACGACAAGCGGGGGTAGCACAGATACGCAGTATTTT. Translated, it gives CASSRSTTSGGSTDTQYF.

The V and J genes are TRBV5-1 and TRBJ1-2; TRBD1 aligns across 8 bases. Germline CDR1 SGHRS, CDR2 YFSETQ. This CDR3 has 14 amino acids. V lost 4 bases and J lost 3; bases outside the gene matches: 5. The chain's CDR3 is CASSLGQEDYGYTF. Here the CDR3 DNA reads TGCGCCAGCAGCCTGGGACAGGAGGACTATGGCTACACCTTC.

This clonotype was seen a few times. The CDR3 loop reads CASSQDRAHEQYV. The CDR3 bases are TGTGCCAGCAGCCAGGACAGGGCCCACGAGCAGTACGTC. This sequence joins TRBV12-3 or TRBV12-4 and TRBJ2-7; 8 nucleotides agree with TRBD1. The J segment lost 5 bases and the V segment lost 6 bases, leaving 6 bases of the junction unmatched. CDR3 size: 13 residues.